This record covers a single TCR beta chain. The entry originates in a study of blood T cell repertoires in COVID-19. Whole-study context: The cDNA or gDNA used as material had been derived from T cells, B-cell-depleted T cells, or PBMCs.

Per the study methods: How many nucleated cells were present was estimated from reference gene primer amplification. Only in-frame clones appear in the TCRdb table, and some are missing; sequencing was by immunoSEQ multiplex PCR. V and J calls and clone size are given by that table; D and trimming were obtained from the DNA. The sample consists of over 250,000 clones, approximately 90% of them appearing once. Across under 25 US areas, participants ranged in age from about 18 to 89 years. The V and J ends lost 5 bases and 5 bases, in that order; junction bases with no gene match: 4. The CDR3 sequence is 13 residues long. The germline V gene has CDR1 MNHEY and CDR2 SMNVEV (reference sequence).

This sequence was found in a woman aged 25 to 39 who had recovered from COVID-19. Sequenced: PBMCs or T cells enriched from blood (not recorded which). This rearrangement joins TRBV27 to TRBJ2-7, with TRBD1 identical over 9 bases. CDR3 in amino acids: CASSSGTGNEQYF. DNA of the CDR3: TGTGCCAGCAGTAGCGGGACAGGGAACGAGCAGTACTTC.